This T cell receptor beta chain was identified during a study of blood T cell repertoires in COVID-19. Study-level background: The analysed material was cDNA or gDNA that came from T cells, B-cell-depleted T cells, or PBMCs.

V was pared by 5 bases and J by 2 bases, with 5 bases of the junction left unmatched. This CDR3 is 16 amino acids long. The V gene's germline CDR1 is LNHNV and CDR2 YYDKDF (reference sequence). This clone is a singleton in its sample. TCRdb's table, derived via immunoSEQ multiplex PCR, lists solely in-frame clones and lacks some. The sample holds 300,000 to 400,000 clones, around 87% seen once. V usage is TRBV15 and J usage is TRBJ1-3, with 11 bases aligning to TRBD1. This TCR was sampled from a human donor in a cohort sampled during active COVID-19. The sequenced sample was peripheral blood. The CDR3 DNA reads as TGTGCCACCAGCCCCAGGGACAGGGGGGCTGGAAACACCATATATTTT. Its protein product is CATSPRDRGAGNTIYF.